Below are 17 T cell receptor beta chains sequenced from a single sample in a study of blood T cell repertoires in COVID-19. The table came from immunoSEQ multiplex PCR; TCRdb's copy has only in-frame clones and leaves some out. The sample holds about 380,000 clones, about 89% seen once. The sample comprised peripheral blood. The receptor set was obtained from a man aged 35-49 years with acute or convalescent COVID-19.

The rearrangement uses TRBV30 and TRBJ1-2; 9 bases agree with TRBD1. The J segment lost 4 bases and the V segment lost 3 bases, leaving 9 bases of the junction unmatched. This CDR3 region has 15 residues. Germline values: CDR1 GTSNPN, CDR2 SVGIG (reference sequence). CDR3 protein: CAWRYYRGPSYGYTF. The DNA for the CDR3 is TGTGCCTGGAGATATTACAGGGGGCCCTCCTATGGCTACACCTTC.

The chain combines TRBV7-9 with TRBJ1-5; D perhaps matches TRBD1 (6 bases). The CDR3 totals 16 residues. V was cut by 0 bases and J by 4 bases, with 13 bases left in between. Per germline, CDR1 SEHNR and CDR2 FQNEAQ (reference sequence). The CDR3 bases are TGTGCCAGCAGCTTAGCTTGGGGGGGGCTGAATCAGCCCCAGCATTTT. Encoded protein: CASSLAWGGLNQPQHF.

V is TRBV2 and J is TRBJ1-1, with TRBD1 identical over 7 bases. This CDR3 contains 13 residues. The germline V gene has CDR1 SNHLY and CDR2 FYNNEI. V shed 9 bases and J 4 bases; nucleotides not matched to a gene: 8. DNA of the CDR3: TGTGCCAGGAACAGGGGCGGAGGCACTGAAGCTTTCTTT. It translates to CARNRGGGTEAFF. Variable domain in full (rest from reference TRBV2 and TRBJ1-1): EPEVTQTPSHQVTQMGQEVILRCVPISNHLYFYWYRQILGQKVEFLVSFYNNEISEKSEIFDDQFSVERPDGSNFTLKIRSTKLEDSAMYFCARNRGGGTEAFFGQGTRLTVV.

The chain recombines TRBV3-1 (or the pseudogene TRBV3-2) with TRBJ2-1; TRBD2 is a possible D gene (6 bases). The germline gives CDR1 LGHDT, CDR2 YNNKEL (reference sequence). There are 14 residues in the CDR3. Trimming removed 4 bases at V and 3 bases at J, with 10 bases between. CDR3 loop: CASSRDSNYNEQFF. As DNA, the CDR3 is TGTGCCAGCAGCCGGGACTCCAACTACAATGAGCAGTTCTTC.

The CDR3 loop is CASGVGGDGQPQHF. The CDR3 DNA follows: TGTGCCAGCGGCGTGGGGGGAGACGGTCAGCCCCAGCATTTT. The chain has TRBV7-9 and TRBJ1-5; D might be TRBD1 (5 bases). Germline loops: CDR1 SEHNR, CDR2 FQNEAQ (reference sequence). With 8 bases removed from V and 6 bases from J, the gap between germline ends came to 17 bases. The CDR3 is 14 amino acids.

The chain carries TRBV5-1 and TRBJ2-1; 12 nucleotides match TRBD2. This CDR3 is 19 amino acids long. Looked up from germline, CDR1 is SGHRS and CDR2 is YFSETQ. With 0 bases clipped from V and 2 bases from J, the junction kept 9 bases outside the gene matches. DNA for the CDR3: TGCGCCAGCAGCTTGGCCCTTCCTAGCGGGAGGGGGGCCTACAATGAGCAGTTCTTC. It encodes CASSLALPSGRGAYNEQFF.

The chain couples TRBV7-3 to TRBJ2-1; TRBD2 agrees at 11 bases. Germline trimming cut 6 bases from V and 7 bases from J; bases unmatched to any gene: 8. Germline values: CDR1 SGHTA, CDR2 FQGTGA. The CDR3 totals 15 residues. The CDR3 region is CASRDSGLAGNEQFF. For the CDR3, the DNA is TGTGCCAGCAGGGATTCCGGACTAGCGGGTAATGAGCAGTTCTTC. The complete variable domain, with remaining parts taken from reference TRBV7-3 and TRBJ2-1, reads GAGVSQTPSNKVTEKGKYVELRCDPISGHTALYWYRQSLGQGPEFLIYFQGTGAADDSGLPNDRFFAVRPEGSVSTLKIQRTERGDSAVYLCASRDSGLAGNEQFFGPGTRLTVL.

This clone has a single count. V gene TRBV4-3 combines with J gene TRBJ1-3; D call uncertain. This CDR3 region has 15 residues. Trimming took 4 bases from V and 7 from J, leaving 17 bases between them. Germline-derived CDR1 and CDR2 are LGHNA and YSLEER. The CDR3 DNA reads TGCGCCAGCAGCCCGGCCGCGGGCGGGTGGAACACCATATATTTT. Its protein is CASSPAAGGWNTIYF.

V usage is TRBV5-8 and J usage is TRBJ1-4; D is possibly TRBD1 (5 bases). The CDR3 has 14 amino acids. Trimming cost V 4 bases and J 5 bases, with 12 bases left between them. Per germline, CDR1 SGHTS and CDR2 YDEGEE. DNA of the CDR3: TGTGCCAGCAGCCAGGGAGGTTCAAATGAAAAACTGTTTTTT. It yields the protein CASSQGGSNEKLFF.

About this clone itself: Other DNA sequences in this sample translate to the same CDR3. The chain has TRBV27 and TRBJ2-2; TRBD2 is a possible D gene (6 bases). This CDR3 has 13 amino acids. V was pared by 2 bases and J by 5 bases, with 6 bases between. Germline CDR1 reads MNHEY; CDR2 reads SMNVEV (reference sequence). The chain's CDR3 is CASSLGRTGELFF. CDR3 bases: TGTGCCAGCAGTTTAGGGAGGACCGGGGAGCTGTTTTTT.

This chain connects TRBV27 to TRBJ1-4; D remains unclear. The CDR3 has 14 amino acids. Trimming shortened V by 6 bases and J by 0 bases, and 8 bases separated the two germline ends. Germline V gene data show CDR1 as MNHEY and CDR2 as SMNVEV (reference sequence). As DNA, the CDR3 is TGTGCCAGCAGGGGCCCTGCAACTAATGAAAAACTGTTTTTT. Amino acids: CASRGPATNEKLFF.

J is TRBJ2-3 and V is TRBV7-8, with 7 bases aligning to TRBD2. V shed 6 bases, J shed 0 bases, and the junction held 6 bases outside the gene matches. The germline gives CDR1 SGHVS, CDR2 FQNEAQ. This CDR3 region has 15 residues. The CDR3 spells CASRRGRLSTDTQYF. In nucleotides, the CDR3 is TGTGCCAGCAGGCGCGGGAGACTAAGCACAGATACGCAGTATTTT.

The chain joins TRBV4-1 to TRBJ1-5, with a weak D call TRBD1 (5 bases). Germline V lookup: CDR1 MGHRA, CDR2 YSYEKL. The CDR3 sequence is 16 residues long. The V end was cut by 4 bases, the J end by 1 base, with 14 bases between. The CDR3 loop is CASSPGTQTSNQPQHF. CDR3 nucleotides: TGCGCCAGCAGCCCAGGGACTCAAACAAGCAATCAGCCCCAGCATTTT.

Written as DNA, the CDR3 is TGTGCCAGCAGCTTTTTTGGCGGATCTAATGAAAAACTGTTTTTT. Translating it yields CASSFFGGSNEKLFF. This rearrangement joins TRBV7-8 to TRBJ1-4; no clear D. This CDR3 is 15 amino acids long. CDR1 is SGHVS and CDR2 is FQNEAQ in the germline V gene. Trimming took off 3 bases at V and 3 bases at J, with 11 bases between the two ends.

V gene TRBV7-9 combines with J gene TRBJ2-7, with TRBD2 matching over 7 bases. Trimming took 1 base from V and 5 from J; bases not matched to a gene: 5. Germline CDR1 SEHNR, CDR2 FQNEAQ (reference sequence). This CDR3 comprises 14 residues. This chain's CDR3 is CASSLVGGMNEQYF. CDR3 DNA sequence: TGTGCCAGCAGCTTAGTGGGGGGGATGAACGAGCAGTACTTC.

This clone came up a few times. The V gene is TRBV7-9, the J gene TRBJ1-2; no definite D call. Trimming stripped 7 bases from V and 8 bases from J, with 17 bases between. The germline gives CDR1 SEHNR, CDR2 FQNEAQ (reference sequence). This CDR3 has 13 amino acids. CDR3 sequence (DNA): TGTGCCAGCAACCACCTGCGAGGGAACGGCTACACCTTC. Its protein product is CASNHLRGNGYTF.

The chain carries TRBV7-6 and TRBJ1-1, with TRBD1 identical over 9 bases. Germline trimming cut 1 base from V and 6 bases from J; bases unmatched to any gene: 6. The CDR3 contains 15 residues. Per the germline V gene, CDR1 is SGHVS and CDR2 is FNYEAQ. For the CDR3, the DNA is TGTGCCAGCAGCTTAGGTCTGACAGGGGGGCCTGAAGCTTTCTTT. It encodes CASSLGLTGGPEAFF.